This TCR beta chain was captured in a study of regulatory T cells in long-lasting Graves disease. Findings and limits, study-wide: There was favoring of TRBV28, TRBJ1-2 and TRBJ2-5 in persistent disease.

Arm-PCR of CDR3 regions and iRepertoire HTBI primers were used to build TCR beta libraries. TCRdb recomputed calls from the multiplex PCR reads with MiXCR, one row per CDR3 protein. Of some 340,000 distinct CDR3 sequences listed, about 23% were seen once; the top ten hold around 30%. The time point was: persistent/refractory GD, antithyroid drugs over 5 years with positive TRAb. Following extraction of RNA from PBMCs, that RNA was used to make the TCR library. This CDR3 is built from 14 residues. Trimming took 6 bases from V and 1 from J, leaving 12 bases between them. CDR1 and CDR2 from the germline V gene are MDHEN and SYDVKM. Many counts were recorded for this clonotype. What it binds is unknown.

The chain is built from TRBV28 and TRBJ2-5, with D perhaps matching TRBD1 (6 bases). Sequencing was performed on peripheral blood mononuclear cells (PBMCs), taken when the disease was refractory, from a patient treated with antithyroid drugs. This TCR was sampled from a woman aged 40-49 years with Graves disease. The CDR3 is CASSSGTIQETQYF. The CDR3 DNA reads as TGTGCCAGCAGCTCAGGGACAATCCAAGAGACCCAGTACTTC.